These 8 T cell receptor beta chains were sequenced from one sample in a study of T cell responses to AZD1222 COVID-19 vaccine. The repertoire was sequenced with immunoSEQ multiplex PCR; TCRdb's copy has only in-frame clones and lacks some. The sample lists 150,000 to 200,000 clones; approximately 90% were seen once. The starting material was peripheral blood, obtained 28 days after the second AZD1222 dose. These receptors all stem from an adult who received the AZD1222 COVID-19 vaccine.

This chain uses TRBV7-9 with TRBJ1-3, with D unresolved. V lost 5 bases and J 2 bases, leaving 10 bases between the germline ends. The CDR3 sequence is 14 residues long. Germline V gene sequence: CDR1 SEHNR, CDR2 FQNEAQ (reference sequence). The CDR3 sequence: CASSLGGAGNTIYF. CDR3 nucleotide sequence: TGTGCCAGCAGCCTCGGAGGAGCTGGAAACACCATATATTTT.

The CDR3 loop is CASSSPVGFGTGQYF. CDR3 in DNA: TGTGCCAGCAGCTCGCCAGTGGGTTTCGGGACTGGGCAGTACTTC. V and J are TRBV7-9 and TRBJ2-7, with a tentative D call TRBD2 (6 bases). Trimming left V 4 bases short and J 9 bases short, with 22 bases between. The germline V gene encodes CDR1 SEHNR and CDR2 FQNEAQ (reference sequence). The CDR3 is 15 amino acids.

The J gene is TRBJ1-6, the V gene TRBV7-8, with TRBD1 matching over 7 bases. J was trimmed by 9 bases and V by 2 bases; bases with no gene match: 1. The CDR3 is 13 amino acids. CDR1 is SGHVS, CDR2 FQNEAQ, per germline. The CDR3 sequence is CASSLRDSSPLHF. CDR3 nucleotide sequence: TGTGCCAGCAGCTTACGGGACAGTTCACCCCTCCACTTT.

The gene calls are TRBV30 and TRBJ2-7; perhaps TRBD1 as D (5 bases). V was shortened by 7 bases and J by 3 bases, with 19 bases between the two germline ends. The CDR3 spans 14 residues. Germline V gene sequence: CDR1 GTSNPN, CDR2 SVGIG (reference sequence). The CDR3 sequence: CASEGASPNYEQYF. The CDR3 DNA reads TGTGCCTCGGAAGGGGCGAGCCCAAACTACGAGCAGTACTTC. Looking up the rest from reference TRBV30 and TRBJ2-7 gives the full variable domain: SQTIHQWPATLVQPVGSPLSLECTVEGTSNPNLYWYRQAAGRGLQLLFYSVGIGQISSEVPQNLSASRPQDRQFILSSKKLLLSDSGFYLCASEGASPNYEQYFGPGTRLTVT.

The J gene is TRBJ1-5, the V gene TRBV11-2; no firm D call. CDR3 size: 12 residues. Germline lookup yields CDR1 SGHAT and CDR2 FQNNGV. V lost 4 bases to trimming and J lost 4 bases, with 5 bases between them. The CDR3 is CASSSRNQPQHF. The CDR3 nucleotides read TGTGCCAGCAGCTCCCGGAATCAGCCCCAGCATTTT.

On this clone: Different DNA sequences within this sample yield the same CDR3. The CDR3 reads CAIRGTENTEAFF. Written as DNA, the CDR3 is TGTGCCATCAGGGGGACAGAGAACACTGAAGCTTTCTTT. V gene TRBV10-3 combines with J gene TRBJ1-1, with 7 bases fitting TRBD1. CDR1 is ENHRY, CDR2 SYGVKD, per germline. Losses at the gene ends were 6 bases for V and 1 base for J; bases not matched to a gene: 2. This CDR3 spans 13 amino acids.

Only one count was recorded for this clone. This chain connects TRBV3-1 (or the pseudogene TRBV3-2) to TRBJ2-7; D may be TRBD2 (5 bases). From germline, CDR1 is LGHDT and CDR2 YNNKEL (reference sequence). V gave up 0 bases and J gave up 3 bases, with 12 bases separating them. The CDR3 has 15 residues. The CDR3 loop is CASSQDLGGGYEQYF. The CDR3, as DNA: TGTGCCAGCAGCCAAGATCTCGGCGGAGGCTACGAGCAGTACTTC.

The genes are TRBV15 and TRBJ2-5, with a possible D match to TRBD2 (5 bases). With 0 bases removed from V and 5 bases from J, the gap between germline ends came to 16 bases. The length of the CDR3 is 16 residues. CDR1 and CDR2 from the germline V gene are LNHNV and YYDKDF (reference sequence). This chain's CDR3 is CATSRDRSAESETQYF. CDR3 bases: TGTGCCACCAGCAGAGATCGTAGCGCCGAGTCGGAGACCCAGTACTTC.